Listed below are T cell receptor beta chains from one sample, sequenced in a study of shared clonotypes between healthy human individuals. Sequencing used immunoSEQ multiplex PCR; TCRdb keeps in-frame clones, though not all of them. The sample has more than 2 million clones; roughly 95% are singletons. The specimen sequenced was naive CD4+ T cells sorted from blood. Every receptor here comes from a man aged 18 to 29 in good health. The conserved cysteine and the conserved F or W are not part of the CDR3 here.

cdr3_aa,v_call,cdr3_length,j_call
ASSKWPSDRGRCEQY,TRBV21-1,15,TRBJ2-7
ASSESRLRGTDTQY,TRBV10-2,14,TRBJ2-3
ASSLADLTGGGYT,TRBV18,13,TRBJ1-2
ASSEAGTGIYEQY,TRBV11-2,13,TRBJ2-7
ASRLGGTETQY,TRBV19,11,TRBJ2-5
AISKGSEAF,TRBV10-3,9,TRBJ1-1
ASSTLRTSGGNTDTQY,TRBV28,16,TRBJ2-3
ASRTNDEKLF,TRBV2,10,TRBJ1-4
ASSLRTGTRTEAF,TRBV6-5,13,TRBJ1-1
ASSGSLGTSGGYEQF,TRBV25-1,15,TRBJ2-1
ASSQRGGEDYEQY,TRBV4-2,13,TRBJ2-7
ASSEERVFNQPQH,TRBV2,13,TRBJ1-5
ASRLEGGYQETQY,TRBV2,13,TRBJ2-5
ASSLTGTNPFETQY,TRBV7-8,14,TRBJ2-5
ASSQDYPYNEQF,TRBV4-3,12,TRBJ2-1
ASSRGGAGDTQY,TRBV11-1,12,TRBJ2-3
ASSEFRGTDTQY,TRBV2,12,TRBJ2-3
ASSSHSGSEQY,TRBV7-2,11,TRBJ2-7
AWSVTAGAGNTIY,TRBV30,13,TRBJ1-3
ASSLVAASNQPQH,TRBV5-6,13,TRBJ1-5
ASSPWDYQEQY,TRBV9,11,TRBJ2-7
ASTGVAYNSPLH,TRBV30,12,TRBJ1-6
ASRGTEEPVDEQF,TRBV5-1,13,TRBJ2-1
ASSPAGGYYEQY,TRBV5-4,12,TRBJ2-7
ASSQELSSYNEQF,TRBV4-3,13,TRBJ2-1
ASSLYNGGDTQY,TRBV5-4,12,TRBJ2-3
ASSNIAGGRENEQF,TRBV11-3,14,TRBJ2-1
ASGGGPWDTGELF,TRBV12-5,13,TRBJ2-2
ASSTGHSSNQPQH,TRBV2,13,TRBJ1-5
ASSLERNQPQH,TRBV10-2,11,TRBJ1-5
ASTRGDSGGEQY,TRBV2,12,TRBJ2-7
ASSLEPVNYGYT,TRBV5-4,12,TRBJ1-2
ASSVRMLIQETQY,TRBV2,13,TRBJ2-5
ASSLFSSGVQETQY,TRBV5-6,14,TRBJ2-5
AISESAGVNTEAF,TRBV10-3,13,TRBJ1-1
AWSRGKTTYTGELF,TRBV30,14,TRBJ2-2
ASSLSGTGNSPLH,TRBV27,13,TRBJ1-6
ASSYSGQGAYEQY,TRBV6-5,13,TRBJ2-7
ASKPDGEGNQPQH,TRBV19,13,TRBJ1-5
AWTQGVGNQPQH,TRBV30,12,TRBJ1-5
ASIGTGVSEVNQPQH,TRBV19,15,TRBJ1-5
ASSLAREGGQETQY,TRBV7-8,14,TRBJ2-5
AILAGKNTEAF,TRBV10-3,11,TRBJ1-1
ASGGTSISEAF,TRBV28,11,TRBJ1-1
ASSVVPGTDYGYT,TRBV9,13,TRBJ1-2
ASSFNPSGGNQPQH,TRBV6-5,14,TRBJ1-5
ASGLELGGTHNEQF,TRBV12-5,14,TRBJ2-1
ASSVPLGRGRETQY,TRBV28,14,TRBJ2-5
ASSLVSGSPQY,TRBV7-2,11,TRBJ2-4
ASKDSGRNTGELF,TRBV6-6,13,TRBJ2-2
ASSYLADGYT,TRBV6-6,10,TRBJ1-2
ASGTGGNTEAF,TRBV19,11,TRBJ1-1